The clone carrying this T cell receptor (beta chain) was detected only a few times. Its antigen is unknown. The time point denotes: pre-treatment baseline. Sampling occurred pretreatment (T0) and at week 3 (W3), after cycle one of checkpoint blockade. Profiled with immunoSEQ multiplex PCR; TCRdb holds only in-frame clones, not every one. The sample lists about 20,000 clones, roughly 90% occurring once. The data belong to a study of blood T cell dynamics during melanoma immunotherapy. Study-wide context: Metastatic melanoma patients received first-line pembrolizumab or nivolumab plus ipilimumab.

Whole-study findings and limits: PBMC repertoires of eventual disease-control patients split at W3 into clonality or diversity gains.

The CDR3 length is 15 residues. Germline V CDR1 and CDR2: MNHNY, SVGAGI (reference sequence). The V segment lost 5 bases and the J segment 5 bases; nucleotides outside the gene matches: 12. Here the sequenced sample was blood, taken from a patient treated with checkpoint blockade. The sequence derives from a human donor with melanoma. The chain recombines TRBV6-6 with TRBJ2-7; the match to TRBD2 covers 7 bases. The CDR3 region is CASSKPLAEKDEQYF. The CDR3 coding sequence is TGTGCCAGCAGTAAGCCGCTAGCGGAAAAGGACGAGCAGTACTTC.